This T cell receptor (beta chain) emerged from a study of regulatory T cells in long-lasting Graves disease. Indicated time point: newly diagnosed GD, antithyroid drugs for less than 3 months. PBMCs were the source of the RNA used for TCR sequencing. In building TCR beta libraries, iRepertoire HTBI primers were used together with Arm-PCR of CDR3 regions. TCRdb ran MiXCR on the multiplex PCR reads and lists one entry per CDR3 protein. The data show roughly 560,000 distinct CDR3 sequences, around 11% seen once. The CDR3 extends over 17 amino acids. V shed 3 bases and J 3 bases; nucleotides not matched to a gene: 8. The germline V gene encodes CDR1 MGHRA and CDR2 YSYEKL. The same specimen was also included in a second study, on T cells in Graves' hyperthyroidism and ophthalmopathy.

The specimen was peripheral blood mononuclear cells (PBMCs), collected at new diagnosis, from a patient treated with antithyroid drugs. The receptor comes from a woman aged 25 to 39 with Graves disease. V usage is TRBV4-1 and J usage is TRBJ1-4; 9 bases map to TRBD1. In nucleotides, the CDR3 is TGCGCCAGCAGCCAGACCTACAGGGGGCCAGCTAATGAAAAACTGTTTTTT. Protein: CASSQTYRGPANEKLFF.